This TCR delta chain was profiled in a study of gamma-delta T cells after stem cell transplantation (dated by TCRdb to the mid-2010s). The library was generated by RT-PCR. The sequencing machine was an Illumina MiSeq. Clonotypes were called again by TCRdb from the public reads via CATT, and duplicate nucleotide sequences were then merged into one entry. This sample is represented by some 2,400 delta-chain clones; 44% of them were singletons. About a fifth of the sample is held by the ten biggest clonotypes. With regard to this clone: Its antigen is still unknown. A much larger clone lies one base from this, so it may be a read error.

CDR1 and CDR2 are drawn from the germline V gene: GEAIGNYY, EKD. The CDR3 spans 19 residues, from the cysteine through the phenylalanine. Only the CDR3 portion is preserved as DNA: 57 bases, with reading frame beginning at the first base. Trimmed from V: 3 bases; trimmed from J: 0 bases; junction bases lacking a gene match: 12. The chain links TRDV2 with TRDJ1; the junction holds 13 bases that match TRDD3. The sample was gamma-delta T cells. This TCR was recovered from a human donor. It is not recorded whose cells these are; they may come from a transplant donor. The CDR3 in this case is CACDSILGDTHGDTDKLIF. The nucleotide sequence is given as TGTGCCTGTGACTCTATACTGGGGGATACGCACGGGGACACCGATAAACTCATCTTT.